These T cell receptor beta chains were read from a single sample in a study of T cells in lung cancer brain metastases. The table came from immunoSEQ multiplex PCR; TCRdb's copy has only in-frame clones and leaves some out. This sample yields 670 or so clones, of which over 80% are seen a single time; 6.8% belongs to the top ten. The sequencing input was tumor tissue from a brain metastasis. These TCRs come from a man aged 60 to 69 with non-small cell lung cancer that had spread to the brain. Each CDR3 is given without its conserved first and last residue. The size entry is marked missing in some rows and otherwise reads once, few, many or a size class.

TRBJ2-1	NA	TRBV29-1	SVEDTREGQF
TRBJ2-7	NA	TRBV21-1	ASSTPTQDRAYEQY
TRBJ2-1	NA	TRBV15	ATSRVGTGSGNEQF
TRBJ2-1	NA	TRBV5-1	ASSPGTSNEQF
TRBJ2-5	once	TRBV19	ARAGGGFPETQY
TRBJ1-2	NA	TRBV2	ATWGQGGYGYT
TRBJ2-1	NA	TRBV7-9	ASSAVTGGNYNEQF
TRBJ2-1	once	TRBV7-9	ASSSDDYNEQF
TRBJ1-1	NA	TRBV5-1	ASSSGQPNTEAF
TRBJ1-4	NA	TRBV7-2	ASSLSQGGSEKLF
TRBJ1-2	once	TRBV4-2	ASTSGSLVYGYT
TRBJ1-1	NA	TRBV7-3	ASSPTGLRTEAF
TRBJ2-3	NA	TRBV7-9	ASSLGQPGDTQY
TRBJ1-3	NA	TRBV6-5	ASSYNRVSGNTIY
TRBJ2-4	NA	TRBV27	ASRRDRSPGNIQY
TRBJ1-6	NA	TRBV28	ASSLWTGRNSPLY
TRBJ1-2	NA	TRBV28	ASSSPQGDRAGYT
TRBJ2-5	NA	TRBV9	ASSVAGTGTLETQY
TRBJ1-4	NA	TRBV19	ATRSSRDTNEKLF
TRBJ2-7	NA	TRBV18	ASSSGTDAEQY
TRBJ2-1	once	TRBV4-2	ASSLGLAAYNEQF
TRBJ2-7	NA	TRBV4-1	ASSQEGGNNAYEQY
TRBJ2-1	once	TRBV11-3	ASSFLAGPTYNEQF
TRBJ2-1	NA	TRBV9	ASSGTGGYNEQF
TRBJ1-2	NA	TRBV30	AWAHTQGYGYT
TRBJ2-7	NA	TRBV4-3	ASSQEGGAAYEQY
TRBJ1-1	few	TRBV29-1	SVDLTGVTEAF
TRBJ2-1	NA	TRBV5-1	ASSLEALAGGGKEQF
TRBJ2-7	NA	TRBV5-1	ASSGGQGAGDEQY
TRBJ2-3	NA	TRBV7-2	ASSLSPYTQY
TRBJ1-2	NA	TRBV28	ASSGVDPLNYGYT
TRBJ2-3	NA	TRBV5-4	ASSLGAGGTDTQY
TRBJ2-5	NA	TRBV10-3	AISAGRMYQETQY
TRBJ1-5	NA	TRBV18	ASSLADGYSNQPQH
TRBJ2-5	NA	TRBV5-6	ASSQWVLAGGRRETQY
TRBJ1-5	NA	TRBV19	ASSMRGRANQPQH
TRBJ2-7	NA	TRBV5-1	ASSLVGTEPYEQY
TRBJ1-4	NA	TRBV5-1	ASSSGQGREKLF
TRBJ1-1	NA	TRBV6-5	ASIGGVGEAF
TRBJ2-5	once	TRBV5-1	ASSNTKSPGDETQY
TRBJ1-1	once	TRBV28	ASTLGARMNTEAF
TRBJ1-1	NA	TRBV13	ASSFQEQGAEAF
TRBJ2-1	NA	TRBV7-9	ASSLGYNEQF
TRBJ2-3	once	TRBV6-4	ASSRTSDTDTQY
TRBJ1-3	once	TRBV6-1	ASHTTGSGNTIY
TRBJ1-2	NA	TRBV6-1	ASSDRFGYT
TRBJ1-2	NA	TRBV28	ASSLKGAYGYT
TRBJ2-7	once	TRBV6-4	ASSEISSEQY
TRBJ2-3	NA	TRBV6-6	ASSRGGDTQY
TRBJ1-1	NA	TRBV5-4	ASSLSMNTEAF